The 7 T cell receptor beta chains given below trace back to one sample, sequenced in a study of vaccination and CD4 T cells after COVID-19. These receptors' targets are unknown. Treatment in this sample: approximately 10-day PBMC culture with coronavirus spike peptide pools or control peptides (ViraFEST assay). Sequencing of cultured CD4+ T cell DNA used the Oncomine TCR Beta short-read assay. Each CDR3 protein is one row after TCRdb ran MiXCR on the PCR reads. The data contain thousands of distinct CDR3 sequences, about 54% of them singletons. Sequenced input: CD4+ T cells from blood, cultured in vitro. These receptors all stem from a human donor who had recovered from COVID-19.

By share of the sample, this clonotype is large (0.1 to 1%). The chain is built from TRBV19 and TRBJ2-4, with 10 bases fitting TRBD2. Germline CDR1 and CDR2: LNHDA and SQIVND (reference sequence). This CDR3 has 19 amino acids. The J segment lost 0 bases and the V segment lost 2 bases, leaving 10 bases of the junction unmatched. The CDR3 region is CASSIKREGVGSAKNIQYF. The CDR3 region has the DNA TGTGCCAGTAGTATAAAGCGGGAGGGAGTAGGGTCAGCCAAAAACATTCAGTACTTC.

This clonotype was seen once. The rearrangement links TRBV20-1 to TRBJ2-3; TRBD2 matches 8 bases. The trim removed 0 bases at V and 3 bases at J, leaving 5 bases unmatched. The CDR3 runs 15 residues. The germline gives CDR1 DFQATT, CDR2 SNEGSKA (reference sequence). CDR3 nucleotide sequence: TGCAGTGCTAGAGATTCGAGCGGGAGTACAGATACGCAGTATTTT. It specifies CSARDSSGSTDTQYF.

The chain is built from TRBV6-1 and TRBJ2-7; possible D gene TRBD2, 5 bases. With 6 bases removed from V and 3 bases from J, the gap between germline ends came to 12 bases. The CDR3 consists of 13 residues. Germline loops: CDR1 MNHNS, CDR2 SASEGT. CDR3 nucleotide sequence: TGTGCCAGCAGGGACGGGATGAACTACGAGCAGTACTTC. This gives the protein CASRDGMNYEQYF.

The chain couples TRBV11-2 to TRBJ2-7; 8 positions match TRBD1. With 2 bases clipped from V and 3 bases from J, the junction kept 12 bases outside the gene matches. This CDR3 contains 17 residues. Germline V gives CDR1 SGHAT, CDR2 FQNNGV. This CDR3 is CASSLIRGDRRSYEQYF. CDR3 nucleotide sequence: TGTGCCAGCAGCTTAATCCGTGGGGACAGGCGAAGCTACGAGCAGTACTTC.

The chain uses TRBV19 and TRBJ2-5; TRBD1 is a possible D gene (6 bases). Germline CDR1 reads LNHDA; CDR2 reads SQIVND (reference sequence). The CDR3 extends over 15 amino acids. V was shortened by 4 bases and J by 1 base, with 13 bases between the two germline ends. The DNA of the CDR3 is TGTGCCAGTAGTAATGGACAGAGAATCCAAGAGACCCAGTACTTC. Residues: CASSNGQRIQETQYF.

This clonotype was seen more than once but under ten times. This sequence joins TRBV27 and TRBJ2-3, with D possibly matching TRBD1 (6 bases). V lost 6 bases and J lost 4, with 11 bases in between. This CDR3 comprises 13 residues. CDR1 is MNHEY and CDR2 is SMNVEV in the germline V gene (reference sequence). CDR3 DNA: TGTGCCAGCAGAAGACAGGTCCCAGATACGCAGTATTTT. This gives the protein CASRRQVPDTQYF.

This chain links TRBV6-5 with TRBJ2-7; 9 bases fit TRBD1. This CDR3 has 13 residues. Looked up from germline, CDR1 is MNHEY and CDR2 is SVGAGI. Trimming cost V 4 bases and J 9 bases; bases outside gene matches: 7. CDR3 protein: CASSLGTGSVQYF. The CDR3 nucleotides are TGTGCCAGCAGTTTAGGGACAGGGTCGGTGCAGTACTTC.